The clone carrying this TCR beta chain was recorded at least ten times. Its target is not known. This CDR3 has 16 residues. CDR1 is SGDLS, CDR2 YYNGEE, per germline. V lost 2 bases and J 1 base, leaving 15 bases between the germline ends. This entry comes from a study of T-cell memory formation after mild COVID-19. The study's findings and limits: Contracting clones, day 15 to 85, had balanced CD4/CD8, and later expanders favored CD4+. Some clones that responded were present in memory (sampled pre-infection), which suggests cross-reactive memory joined.

TCRdb re-called the 5' RACE reads through MiXCR, storing one row per CDR3 protein. Counted here are 150,000 or so distinct CDR3 sequences, 9.5% to 13% occurring once; the ten biggest clones make up approximately 3.4%. This rearrangement joins TRBV9 to TRBJ2-5; D is perhaps TRBD1 (5 bases). Sequenced input: PBMCs or a T cell subset sorted from them (not recorded which). The sequence came from a young man who had mild COVID-19 (a few samples of this study predate the infection). Cell type and time point are not known. The DNA for the CDR3 is TGTGCCAGCAGCGTTGGGCTACCTGGGGCCCAAGAGACCCAGTACTTC. This gives the protein CASSVGLPGAQETQYF.